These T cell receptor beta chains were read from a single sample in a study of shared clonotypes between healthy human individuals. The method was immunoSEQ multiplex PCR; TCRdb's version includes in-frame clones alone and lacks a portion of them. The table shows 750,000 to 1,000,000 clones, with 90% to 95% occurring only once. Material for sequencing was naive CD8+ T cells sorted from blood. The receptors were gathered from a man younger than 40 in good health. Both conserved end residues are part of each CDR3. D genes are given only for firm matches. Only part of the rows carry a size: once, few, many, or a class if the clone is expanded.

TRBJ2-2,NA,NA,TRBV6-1,TGTGCCAGCAGTGAATGGGGACTTCCGAACACCGGGGAGCTGTTTTTT,CASSEWGLPNTGELFF
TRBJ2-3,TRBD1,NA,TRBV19,TGTGCCAGTAGTACGACAGGGCTTAGCACAGATACGCAGTATTTT,CASSTTGLSTDTQYF
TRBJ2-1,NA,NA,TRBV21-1,TGTGCCAGCAGCCCCATCAGGGGACAGTGGGGAGATGAGCAGTTCTTC,CASSPIRGQWGDEQFF
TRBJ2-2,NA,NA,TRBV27,TGTGCCAGCAGTTTAAAAGGGCCCGGGGAGCTGTTTTTT,CASSLKGPGELFF
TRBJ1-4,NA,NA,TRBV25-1,TGTGCCAGCAGTGAATATGGGACTGCAACTAATGAAAAACTGTTTTTT,CASSEYGTATNEKLFF
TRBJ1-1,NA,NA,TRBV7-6,TGTGCCAGCAGCTTAAGGACGGCCCCCGCGAATACTGAAGCTTTCTTT,CASSLRTAPANTEAFF
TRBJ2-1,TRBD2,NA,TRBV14,TGTGCCAGCCGCGGGACTAGCGGGAACTCCTACAATGAGCAGTTCTTC,CASRGTSGNSYNEQFF
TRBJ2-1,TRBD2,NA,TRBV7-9,TGTGCCAGCAGCTTAGCGCCTGCGGGAGGGTCCTACAATGAGCAGTTCTTC,CASSLAPAGGSYNEQFF
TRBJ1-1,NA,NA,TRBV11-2,TGTGCCAGCAGCCCCGGGGGTCGACGGGACACCAACACTGAAGCTTTCTTT,CASSPGGRRDTNTEAFF
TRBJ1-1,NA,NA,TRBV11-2,TGTGCCAGCAGCCCTCCCCTTGGCACTGAAGCTTTCTTT,CASSPPLGTEAFF
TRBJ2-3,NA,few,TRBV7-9,TGTGCCAGCAGCTTAGGCGCAGGCACAGATACGCAGTATTTT,CASSLGAGTDTQYF
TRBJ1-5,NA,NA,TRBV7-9,TGTGCCAGCAGCTTAGGAGATCAGCCCCAGCATTTT,CASSLGDQPQHF
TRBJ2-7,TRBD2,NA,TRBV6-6,TGTGCCAGCAGTCCCATAGCGGGAGGGAGCTCCTACGAGCAGTACTTC,CASSPIAGGSSYEQYF
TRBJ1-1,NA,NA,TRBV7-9,TGTGCCAGCAGCCAAACGGGGACTGAAGCTTTCTTT,CASSQTGTEAFF
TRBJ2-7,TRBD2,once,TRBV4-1,TGCGCCAGCAGCCAAGAAGGAGCGGGAGGGACTACCTACGAGCAGTACTTC,CASSQEGAGGTTYEQYF
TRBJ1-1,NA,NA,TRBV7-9,TGTGCCAGCAGCCTCCCGGAAGGGAGTAACACTGAAGCTTTCTTT,CASSLPEGSNTEAFF
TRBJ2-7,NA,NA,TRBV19,TGTGCCAGTAGTGTCCTGGATCACACCTACGAGCAGTACTTC,CASSVLDHTYEQYF
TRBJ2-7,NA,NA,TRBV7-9,TGTGCCAGCACCCCTGCAGACCACTACGAGCAGTACTTC,CASTPADHYEQYF
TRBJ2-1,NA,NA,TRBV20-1,TGCAGTGCTGCTAAAGGGGATGAGCAGTTCTTC,CSAAKGDEQFF
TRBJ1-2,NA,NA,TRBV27,TGTGCCAGCAGTTTAATTGGGTTTAAGGGGCACGGCTACACCTTC,CASSLIGFKGHGYTF